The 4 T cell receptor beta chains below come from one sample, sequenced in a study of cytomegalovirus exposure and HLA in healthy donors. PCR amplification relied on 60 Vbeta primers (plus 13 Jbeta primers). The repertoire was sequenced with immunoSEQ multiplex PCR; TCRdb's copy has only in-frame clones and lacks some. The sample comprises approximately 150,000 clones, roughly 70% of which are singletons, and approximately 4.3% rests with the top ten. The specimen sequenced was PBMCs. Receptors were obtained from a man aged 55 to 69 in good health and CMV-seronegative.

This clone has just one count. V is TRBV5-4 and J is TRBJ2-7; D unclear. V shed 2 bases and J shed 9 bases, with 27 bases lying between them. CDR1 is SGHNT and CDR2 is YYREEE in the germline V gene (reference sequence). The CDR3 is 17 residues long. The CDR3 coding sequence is TGTGCCAGCAGCTTCGTTCTTATGTGGCAAGCCGACGAGCGGCAGTACTTC. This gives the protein CASSFVLMWQADERQYF. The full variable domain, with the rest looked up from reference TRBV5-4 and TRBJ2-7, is ETGVTQSPTHLIKTRGQQVTLRCSSQSGHNTVSWYQQALGQGPQFIFQYYREEENGRGNFPPRFSGLQFPNYSSELNVNALELDDSALYLCASSFVLMWQADERQYFGPGTRLTVT.

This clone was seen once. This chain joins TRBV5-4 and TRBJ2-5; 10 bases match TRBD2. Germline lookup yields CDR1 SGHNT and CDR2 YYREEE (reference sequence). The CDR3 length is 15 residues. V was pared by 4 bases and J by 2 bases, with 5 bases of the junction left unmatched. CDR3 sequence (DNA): TGTGCCAGCAGCCCGGGACTAGCGTCACAAGAGACCCAGTACTTC. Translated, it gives CASSPGLASQETQYF.

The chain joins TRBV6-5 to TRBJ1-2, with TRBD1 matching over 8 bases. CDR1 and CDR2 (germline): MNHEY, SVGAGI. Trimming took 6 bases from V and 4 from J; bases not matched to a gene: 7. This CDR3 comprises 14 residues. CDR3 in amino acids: CASSQDRASYGYTF. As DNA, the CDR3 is TGTGCCAGCAGCCAGGACAGGGCCTCCTATGGCTACACCTTC.

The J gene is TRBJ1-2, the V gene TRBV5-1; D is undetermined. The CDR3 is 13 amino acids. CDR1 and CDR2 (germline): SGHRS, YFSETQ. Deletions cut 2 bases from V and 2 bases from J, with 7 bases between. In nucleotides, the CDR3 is TGCGCCAGCAGCTTTGACGGGAACTATGGCTACACCTTC. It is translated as CASSFDGNYGYTF.